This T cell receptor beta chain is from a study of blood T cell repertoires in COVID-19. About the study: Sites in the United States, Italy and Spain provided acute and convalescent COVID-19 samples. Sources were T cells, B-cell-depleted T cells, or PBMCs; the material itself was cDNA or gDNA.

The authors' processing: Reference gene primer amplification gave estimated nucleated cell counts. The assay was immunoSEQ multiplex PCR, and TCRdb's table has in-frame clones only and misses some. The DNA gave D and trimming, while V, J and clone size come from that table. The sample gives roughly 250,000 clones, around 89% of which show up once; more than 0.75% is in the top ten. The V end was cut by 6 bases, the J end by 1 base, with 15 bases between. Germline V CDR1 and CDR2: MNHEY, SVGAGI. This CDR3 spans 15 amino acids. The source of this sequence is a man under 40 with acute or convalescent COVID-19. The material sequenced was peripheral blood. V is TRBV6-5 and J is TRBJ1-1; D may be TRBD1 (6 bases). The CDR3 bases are TGTGCCAGCAGGATGACACGGGACAAGAACACTGAAGCTTTCTTT. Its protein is CASRMTRDKNTEAFF.